Listed below are T cell receptor beta chains from one sample, sequenced in a study of OX40 agonist ivuxolimab in advanced cancers. Here immunoSEQ multiplex PCR was the method, and the copy in TCRdb shows in-frame clones only, minus some. This sample has 15,000 to 20,000 clones, with 65% to 85% found just once. Sequencing used CD4+ or CD8+ T cells sorted from blood, obtained in a trial of the OX40 agonist ivuxolimab. These receptors were collected from an adult with an advanced solid tumor such as melanoma, head and neck, liver or kidney cancer. Both conserved end residues are trimmed from each CDR3. Fields, in order: CDR3 protein, V gene, J gene.

cdr3_aa: ASRGAGRVADTQY; v_call: TRBV11-2; j_call: TRBJ2-3
cdr3_aa: ASKSQGQPQH; v_call: TRBV21-1; j_call: TRBJ1-5
cdr3_aa: ASSQAQGGQPQH; v_call: TRBV4-3; j_call: TRBJ1-5
cdr3_aa: ASSSYNEQF; v_call: TRBV19; j_call: TRBJ2-1
cdr3_aa: ASSMPDYNYGYT; v_call: TRBV19; j_call: TRBJ1-2
cdr3_aa: ASRGQGYTEAF; v_call: TRBV6-1; j_call: TRBJ1-1
cdr3_aa: ASSLTPGDMNTEAF; v_call: TRBV7-3; j_call: TRBJ1-1
cdr3_aa: ASSLIRRERDTQY; v_call: TRBV7-3; j_call: TRBJ2-3
cdr3_aa: ASTPGPRQETQY; v_call: TRBV27; j_call: TRBJ2-5
cdr3_aa: ASSSDGRSSYEQY; v_call: TRBV7-6; j_call: TRBJ2-7
cdr3_aa: ASSLGQGAYNEQF; v_call: TRBV11-2; j_call: TRBJ2-1
cdr3_aa: ASSFGREGRSGELF; v_call: TRBV7-6; j_call: TRBJ2-2
cdr3_aa: ASSPGTANTEAF; v_call: TRBV5-6; j_call: TRBJ1-1
cdr3_aa: ASSFSGGNYNEQF; v_call: TRBV4-1; j_call: TRBJ2-1
cdr3_aa: SVEVEAF; v_call: TRBV29-1; j_call: TRBJ1-1
cdr3_aa: ASSLGRKSSGIYEQY; v_call: TRBV13; j_call: TRBJ2-7
cdr3_aa: AISAESGNTIY; v_call: TRBV10-3; j_call: TRBJ1-3
cdr3_aa: ASSYTDGNEQY; v_call: TRBV7-9; j_call: TRBJ2-7
cdr3_aa: AWSPRTSGGETQY; v_call: TRBV30; j_call: TRBJ2-5
cdr3_aa: ASSLTGTPYNEQF; v_call: TRBV28; j_call: TRBJ2-1
cdr3_aa: ASSLHGINSPLH; v_call: TRBV5-1; j_call: TRBJ1-6
cdr3_aa: ASWGHEQY; v_call: TRBV6-5; j_call: TRBJ2-7
cdr3_aa: ATRSRGQETQY; v_call: TRBV15; j_call: TRBJ2-5
cdr3_aa: ASSISDSMNTEAF; v_call: TRBV19; j_call: TRBJ1-1
cdr3_aa: ASSAPIYNEQF; v_call: TRBV9; j_call: TRBJ2-1
cdr3_aa: ASSQSRGGDTEAF; v_call: TRBV4-2; j_call: TRBJ1-1
cdr3_aa: ASSLGPDRGELF; v_call: TRBV27; j_call: TRBJ2-2
cdr3_aa: ASSQEVGQGLNEKLF; v_call: TRBV14; j_call: TRBJ1-4
cdr3_aa: ASSLTGVETQY; v_call: TRBV7-9; j_call: TRBJ2-5
cdr3_aa: SASRTSGAYEQY; v_call: TRBV29-1; j_call: TRBJ2-7
cdr3_aa: ASSLSRTGRDEQY; v_call: TRBV5-1; j_call: TRBJ2-7
cdr3_aa: ASSLAKQNEQY; v_call: TRBV28; j_call: TRBJ2-7
cdr3_aa: ASSIPGLAHTGELF; v_call: TRBV19; j_call: TRBJ2-2
cdr3_aa: ASSLGQVFPGELF; v_call: TRBV2; j_call: TRBJ2-2
cdr3_aa: ASRERPGQGAYEQY; v_call: TRBV23-1; j_call: TRBJ2-7
cdr3_aa: ASRETGAGNEQF; v_call: TRBV28; j_call: TRBJ2-1
cdr3_aa: ASSLTGGEPNYGYT; v_call: TRBV7-3; j_call: TRBJ1-2
cdr3_aa: ASSLGADTEAF; v_call: TRBV5-1; j_call: TRBJ1-1
cdr3_aa: ASSFWAGVDTEAF; v_call: TRBV28; j_call: TRBJ1-1
cdr3_aa: ASSPGIDEQY; v_call: TRBV7-8; j_call: TRBJ2-7
cdr3_aa: ASSLLPGSNETQY; v_call: TRBV7-9; j_call: TRBJ2-5
cdr3_aa: ASSVGDTQY; v_call: TRBV9; j_call: TRBJ2-3
cdr3_aa: ASSPGRQSTDTQY; v_call: TRBV2; j_call: TRBJ2-3
cdr3_aa: ASSQGRGAGEKLF; v_call: TRBV4-3; j_call: TRBJ1-4
cdr3_aa: ASSPLNTGELF; v_call: TRBV7-2; j_call: TRBJ2-2
cdr3_aa: ASSPTSGDYEQY; v_call: TRBV9; j_call: TRBJ2-7
cdr3_aa: ASSLGPGNEQY; v_call: TRBV7-7; j_call: TRBJ2-7
cdr3_aa: ASSQAQGIAKNIQY; v_call: TRBV14; j_call: TRBJ2-4
cdr3_aa: ASSESGLGDRSSYEQY; v_call: TRBV25-1; j_call: .
cdr3_aa: ASSPIGADNYGYT; v_call: TRBV18; j_call: TRBJ1-2
cdr3_aa: ASSLSGTGNTIY; v_call: TRBV5-1; j_call: TRBJ1-3
cdr3_aa: ASSLVGSSYEQY; v_call: TRBV7-9; j_call: TRBJ2-7
cdr3_aa: ASSQDLMGEQY; v_call: TRBV4-2; j_call: TRBJ2-7
cdr3_aa: ASSLIGGNTGELF; v_call: TRBV7-3; j_call: TRBJ2-2
cdr3_aa: ASSYSLGWDGYT; v_call: TRBV6-5; j_call: TRBJ1-2